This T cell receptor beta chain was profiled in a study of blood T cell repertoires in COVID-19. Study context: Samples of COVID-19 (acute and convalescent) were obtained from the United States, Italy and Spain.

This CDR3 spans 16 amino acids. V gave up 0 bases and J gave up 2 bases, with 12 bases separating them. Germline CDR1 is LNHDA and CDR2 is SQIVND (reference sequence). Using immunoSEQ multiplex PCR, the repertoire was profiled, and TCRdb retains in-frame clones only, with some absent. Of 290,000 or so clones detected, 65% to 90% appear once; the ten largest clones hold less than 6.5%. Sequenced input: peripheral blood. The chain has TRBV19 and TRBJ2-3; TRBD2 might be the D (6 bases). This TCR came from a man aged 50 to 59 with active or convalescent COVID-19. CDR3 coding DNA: TGTGCCAGTAGTATAGATCAGGAGGGGACCACAGATACGCAGTATTTT. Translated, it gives CASSIDQEGTTDTQYF. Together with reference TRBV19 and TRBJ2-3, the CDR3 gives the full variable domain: DGGITQSPKYLFRKEGQNVTLSCEQNLNHDAMYWYRQDPGQGLRLIYYSQIVNDFQKGDIAEGYSVSREKKESFPLTVTSAQKNPTAFYLCASSIDQEGTTDTQYFGPGTRLTVL.